This is a list of T cell receptor beta chains from one sample in a study of T-cell reconstitution after alpha-beta-depleted transplantation in children. TCRdb re-called the PCR reads through MiXCR, storing one row per CDR3 protein. The sample consists of over 200,000 distinct CDR3 sequences, approximately 11% of them appearing once. This material consisted of PBMCs, taken before TCRalphabeta/CD19-depleted stem cell transplant. The receptors come from a child less than two years old with acute myeloid leukemia, due to receive a stem cell transplant. CDR3s include the opening cysteine and the closing phenylalanine or tryptophan. Fields, in order: D gene, J gene, clone size, V gene, CDR3 DNA, CDR3 protein. The D gene is left open where the match is weak. For some rows the clone size is stated as once, few or many, or as a class when expanded; others skip it.

- | TRBJ1-3 | few | TRBV19 | TGTGCCAGTACAGGGGCAACTGGAAACACCATATATTTT | CASTGATGNTIYF
- | TRBJ2-1 | many | TRBV12-3/TRBV12-4 | TGTGCCAGCAGTTTCGCGGCAGGGCCCTACAATGAGCAGTTCTTC | CASSFAAGPYNEQFF
- | TRBJ2-1 | many | TRBV12-3/TRBV12-4 | TGTGCCAGCAGTCCCATGAACTACAATGAGCAGTTCTTC | CASSPMNYNEQFF
- | TRBJ1-3 | many | TRBV25-1 | TGTGCCAGCAGTGACGCAGGATCTGGAAACACCATATATTTT | CASSDAGSGNTIYF
- | TRBJ1-2 | many | TRBV7-9 | TGTGCCAGCAGCCCGTGGGACGGTCGGGTTAGATATGGCTACACCTTC | CASSPWDGRVRYGYTF
- | TRBJ2-2 | many | TRBV27 | TGTTCCAGCAGTTGGAACACCGGGGAGCTGTTTTTT | CSSSWNTGELFF
- | TRBJ2-1 | many | TRBV5-6 | TGTGCCAGCAGCTTGGCCCAGCGAACCTACAATGAGCAGTTCTTC | CASSLAQRTYNEQFF
- | TRBJ2-1 | - | TRBV11-1 | TGTGCCAGCAGCTTACAGGGAATAAATGAGCAGTTCTTC | CASSLQGINEQFF
TRBD1 | TRBJ1-1 | many | TRBV5-1 | TGCGCCAGCAGCTTGGGGACAGGGTGGACTGAAGCTTTCTTT | CASSLGTGWTEAFF
TRBD1 | TRBJ1-1 | - | TRBV12-5 | TGTGCTAGTGGAACGGGACAGTCCCTGAACACTGAAGCTTTCTTT | CASGTGQSLNTEAFF
TRBD2 | TRBJ2-1 | many | TRBV6-5 | TGTGCCAGCAGTTCCCCGGGACTAGCGGGAGGGCCCTCTTACAATGAGCAGTTCTTC | CASSSPGLAGGPSYNEQFF
- | TRBJ1-5 | many | TRBV11-2 | TGTGCCAGCAGCTTCCAGGGGTGGGATCAGCCCCAGCATTTT | CASSFQGWDQPQHF
- | TRBJ2-3 | many | TRBV9 | TGTGCCAGCAGCGTATACGCCCGGGATACGCAGTATTTT | CASSVYARDTQYF
- | TRBJ2-7 | many | TRBV20-1 | TGCAGTGCTAGCTTTAACTTGCTCAACGAGCAGTACTTC | CSASFNLLNEQYF
- | TRBJ2-1 | many | TRBV25-1 | TGTGCCAGCAGTGTCCGTGCCAATGGCTACAATGAGCAGTTCTTC | CASSVRANGYNEQFF
- | TRBJ1-2 | many | TRBV12-3/TRBV12-4 | TGTGCCAGCAGCGGGGATCCCTCTTATGGCTACACCTTC | CASSGDPSYGYTF
TRBD2 | TRBJ2-3 | many | TRBV7-8 | TGTGCCAGCAGCTACCCTCGGACTAGCCCTAGTCACACAGATACGCAGTATTTT | CASSYPRTSPSHTDTQYF
TRBD1 | TRBJ1-1 | many | TRBV20-1 | TGCAGTGCCGACAGGGGCAGAGACACTGAAGCTTTCTTT | CSADRGRDTEAFF
TRBD1 | TRBJ1-1 | many | TRBV28 | TGTGCCAGCAGTACGGCCGGGACAGGCCACACTGAAGCTTTCTTT | CASSTAGTGHTEAFF
- | TRBJ2-1 | many | TRBV6-4 | TGTGCCAGCAGTGTAAGTGGCAATGAGCAGTTCTTC | CASSVSGNEQFF
- | TRBJ2-1 | few | TRBV29-1 | TGCAGCGTTGGGGGGCCGACGTTCCCACGACCTGAGCAGTTCTTC | CSVGGPTFPRPEQFF
TRBD2 | TRBJ2-2 | many | TRBV20-1 | TGCAGTGCTAGAGATCTAGCGGGAGATCCCACCGGGGAGCTGTTTTTT | CSARDLAGDPTGELFF
TRBD2 | TRBJ2-5 | few | TRBV6-1 | TGTGCCAGCAGCACAGGACTAGCGGGGGCCTACCAAGAGACCCAGTACTTC | CASSTGLAGAYQETQYF
- | TRBJ1-2 | many | TRBV29-1 | TGCAGCGTTGAACTCGCTCAGGGGAGCTATGGCTACACCTTC | CSVELAQGSYGYTF
TRBD2 | TRBJ2-7 | many | TRBV20-1 | TGCAGTGCTAGAGATAGAGGGAGCGGGGGACTTAACGAGCAGTACTTC | CSARDRGSGGLNEQYF
- | TRBJ2-1 | many | TRBV20-1 | TGCAGTGCTATCCCCCTCACGGGGAGCTCCTACAATGAGCAGTTCTTC | CSAIPLTGSSYNEQFF
TRBD1 | TRBJ2-3 | few | TRBV30 | TGTGCCTGGAGTGCGTCGACAGGGTGGTCCACGCAGTATTTT | CAWSASTGWSTQYF
- | TRBJ2-6 | few | TRBV3-1 | TGTGCCAGCAGCCATAGAACAGGGTCGAGCTCTGGGGCCAACGTCCTGACTTTC | CASSHRTGSSSGANVLTF
- | TRBJ1-6 | many | TRBV20-1 | TGCAGTGCTAGAGATGGGGCAGTTAATTCACCCCTCCACTTT | CSARDGAVNSPLHF
- | TRBJ2-3 | many | TRBV20-1 | TGCAGTGCTAGTCGGGCAGATACGCAGTATTTT | CSASRADTQYF
- | TRBJ1-1 | many | TRBV12-3/TRBV12-4 | TGTGCCAGCAGTTTAGGAGAGTGGGACACTGAAGCTTTCTTT | CASSLGEWDTEAFF
TRBD1 | TRBJ1-1 | - | TRBV9 | TGTGCCAGCAGCTCGGAACAGGGGCAGGACACTGAAGCTTTCTTT | CASSSEQGQDTEAFF
- | TRBJ2-7 | many | TRBV6-5 | TGTGCCAGCAGACCTCCGGGTGGGCCGTACGAGCAGTACTTC | CASRPPGGPYEQYF
TRBD1 | TRBJ1-5 | many | TRBV28 | TGTGCCAGCAGTCCCGGACAGGGGGTCCAGCCCCAGCATTTT | CASSPGQGVQPQHF
- | TRBJ2-2 | many | TRBV5-5 | TGTGCCAGCAGCTTACTCCCGGGACGGGACACCGGGGAGCTGTTTTTT | CASSLLPGRDTGELFF
TRBD2 | TRBJ2-5 | many | TRBV4-1 | TGCGCCAGCAGCCAAGGTGGGAGGGCCCCGCGCGAGACCCAGTACTTC | CASSQGGRAPRETQYF
- | TRBJ2-7 | many | TRBV7-9 | TGTGCCAGCAGCTTAAGTCTACTCACCTACGAGCAGTACTTC | CASSLSLLTYEQYF
- | TRBJ2-2 | many | TRBV9 | TGTGCCAGCAGCGTACAGAACACCGGGGAGCTGTTTTTT | CASSVQNTGELFF
- | TRBJ2-7 | many | TRBV28 | TGTGCCAGCAGTTTCAGGGTTCACGAGCAGTACTTC | CASSFRVHEQYF
- | TRBJ2-7 | few | TRBV7-2 | TGTGCCAGCAGCTTAGAACGCGGCAGCTCCTACGAGCAGTACTTC | CASSLERGSSYEQYF
- | TRBJ2-7 | many | TRBV5-4 | TGTGCCAGCAGCGTTGACTCCTACGAGCAGTACTTC | CASSVDSYEQYF
TRBD2 | TRBJ2-3 | many | TRBV11-2 | TGTGCCAGCAGCTCCCAGCTAGCGGGACCCACAGATACGCAGTATTTT | CASSSQLAGPTDTQYF
- | TRBJ2-1 | many | TRBV13 | TGTGCCAGCAGCTTCACCCCACCCACCTACAATGAGCAGTTCTTC | CASSFTPPTYNEQFF
TRBD2 | TRBJ2-1 | many | TRBV12-3/TRBV12-4 | TGTGCCAGCACCTTTTCGGGGCAGGGAGGGAATGAGCAGTTCTTC | CASTFSGQGGNEQFF
- | TRBJ2-7 | many | TRBV12-3/TRBV12-4 | TGTGCCAGCAGTTTACTCGACAGGACCTCCTACGAGCAGTACTTC | CASSLLDRTSYEQYF
- | TRBJ2-7 | many | TRBV9 | TGTGCCAGCAGCCCTCATCTAGCGTACGAGCAGTACTTC | CASSPHLAYEQYF
- | TRBJ2-2 | few | TRBV6-2/TRBV6-3 | TGTGCCAGCAGCCCGGTGGACAGTGGCGGGGAGCTGTTTTTT | CASSPVDSGGELFF
- | TRBJ1-1 | many | TRBV5-1 | TGCGCCAGCAGCGCCACAGGGACCACTGAAGCTTTCTTT | CASSATGTTEAFF
- | TRBJ2-1 | few | TRBV2 | TGTGCCAGCAGTGAAGCGGGTTTCAATGAGCAGTTCTTC | CASSEAGFNEQFF
- | TRBJ2-2 | few | TRBV7-9 | TGTGCCAGCAGCCAACGGGGACAGAACACCGGGGAGCTGTTTTTT | CASSQRGQNTGELFF
TRBD2 | TRBJ2-5 | many | TRBV6-2/TRBV6-3 | TGTGCCAGCAGTTACCCCACCCGTGGGACTAGCGGGGTGTACCAAGAGACCCAGTACTTC | CASSYPTRGTSGVYQETQYF
TRBD1 | TRBJ2-1 | many | TRBV29-1 | TGCAGCGCCGGGACAGGGCGGAATGAGCAGTTCTTC | CSAGTGRNEQFF
TRBD2 | TRBJ2-7 | many | TRBV5-1 | TGCGCCAGCAGCTCAGATAGCGGGAGCTCCTACGAGCAGTACTTC | CASSSDSGSSYEQYF